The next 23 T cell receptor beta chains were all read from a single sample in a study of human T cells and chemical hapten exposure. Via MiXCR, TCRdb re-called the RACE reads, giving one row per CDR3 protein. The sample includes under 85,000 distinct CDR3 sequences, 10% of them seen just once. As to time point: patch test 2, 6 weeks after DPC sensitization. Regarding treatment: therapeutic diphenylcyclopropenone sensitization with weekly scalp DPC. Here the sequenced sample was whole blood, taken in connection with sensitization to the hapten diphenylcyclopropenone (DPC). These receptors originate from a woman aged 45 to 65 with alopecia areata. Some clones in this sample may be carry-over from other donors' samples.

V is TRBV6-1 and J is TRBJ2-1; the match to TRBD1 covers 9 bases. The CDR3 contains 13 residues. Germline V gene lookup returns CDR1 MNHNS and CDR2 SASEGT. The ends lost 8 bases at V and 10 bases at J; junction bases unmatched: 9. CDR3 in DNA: TGTGCCAGCTCGGGACAGGGTTACGGCGAGCAGTTCTTC. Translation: CASSGQGYGEQFF.

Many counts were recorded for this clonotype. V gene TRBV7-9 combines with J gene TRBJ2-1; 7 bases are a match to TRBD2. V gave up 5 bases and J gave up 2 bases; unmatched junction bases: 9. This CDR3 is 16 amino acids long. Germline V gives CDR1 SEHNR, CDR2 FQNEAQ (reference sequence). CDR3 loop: CASSGRLAAAYNEQFF. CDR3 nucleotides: TGTGCCAGCAGCGGCAGACTAGCCGCCGCCTACAATGAGCAGTTCTTC. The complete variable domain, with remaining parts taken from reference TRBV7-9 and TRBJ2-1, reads DTGVSQNPRHKITKRGQNVTFRCDPISEHNRLYWYRQTLGQGPEFLTYFQNEAQLEKSRLLSDRFSAERPKGSFSTLEIQRTEQGDSAMYLCASSGRLAAAYNEQFFGPGTRLTVL.

CDR3 DNA: TGTGCCAGCAGCTTAGGAAGGGTAGGCCACAAGAACACTGAAGCTTTCTTT. Translation gives CASSLGRVGHKNTEAFF. The chain recombines TRBV7-3 with TRBJ1-1; D is unclear. Deletions cut 2 bases from V and 1 base from J, with 17 bases between. Germline CDR1 is SGHTA and CDR2 is FQGTGA. This CDR3 is 17 amino acids long. Full variable domain (remainder filled in from reference TRBV7-3 and TRBJ1-1): GAGVSQTPSNKVTEKGKYVELRCDPISGHTALYWYRQSLGQGPEFLIYFQGTGAADDSGLPNDRFFAVRPEGSVSTLKIQRTERGDSAVYLCASSLGRVGHKNTEAFFGQGTRLTVV.

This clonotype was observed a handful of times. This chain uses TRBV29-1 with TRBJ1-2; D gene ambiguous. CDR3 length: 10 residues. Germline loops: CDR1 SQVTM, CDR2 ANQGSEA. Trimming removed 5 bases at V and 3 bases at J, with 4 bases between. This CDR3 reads CSVRDYGYTF. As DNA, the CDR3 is TGCAGCGTTAGAGACTATGGCTACACCTTC.

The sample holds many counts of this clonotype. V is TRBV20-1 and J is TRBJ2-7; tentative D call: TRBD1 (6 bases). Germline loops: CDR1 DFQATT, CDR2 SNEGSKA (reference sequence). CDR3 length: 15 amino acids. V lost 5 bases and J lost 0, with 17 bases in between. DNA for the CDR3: TGCAGTGCTCCAGGGGTGTCTTCCCGCTCCTACGAGCAGTACTTC. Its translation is CSAPGVSSRSYEQYF.

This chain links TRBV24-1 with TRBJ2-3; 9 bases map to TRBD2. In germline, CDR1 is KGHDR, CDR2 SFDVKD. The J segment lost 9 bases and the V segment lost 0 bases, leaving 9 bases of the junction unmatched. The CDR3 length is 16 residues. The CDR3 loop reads CATSDLRSSGADTQYF. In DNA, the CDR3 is TGTGCCACCAGTGATTTGCGGTCTAGCGGGGCGGACACGCAGTATTTT.

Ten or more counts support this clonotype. The CDR3 loop is CASSFEQETQYF. The DNA for the CDR3 is TGTGCCAGCAGCTTTGAACAAGAGACCCAGTACTTC. This rearrangement joins TRBV5-6 to TRBJ2-5; unclear D gene. Between the trimmed V and J ends, which lost 2 bases and 2 bases, there was a span of 4 bases. The CDR3 has 12 amino acids. Germline V gene lookup returns CDR1 SGHDT and CDR2 YYEEEE.

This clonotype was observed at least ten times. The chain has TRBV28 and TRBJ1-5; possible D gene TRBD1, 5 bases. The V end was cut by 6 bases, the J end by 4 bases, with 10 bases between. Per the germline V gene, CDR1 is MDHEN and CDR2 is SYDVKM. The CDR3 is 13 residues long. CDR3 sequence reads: CASSDSPNQPQHF. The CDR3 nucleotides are TGTGCCAGCAGCGACAGCCCTAATCAGCCCCAGCATTTT.

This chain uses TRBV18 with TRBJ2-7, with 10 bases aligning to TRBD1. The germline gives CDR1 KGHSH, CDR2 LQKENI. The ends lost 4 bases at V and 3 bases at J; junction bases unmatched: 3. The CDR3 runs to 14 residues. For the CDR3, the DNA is TGTGCCAGCTCACAGGACAGGGGGAGCTACGAGCAGTACTTC. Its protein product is CASSQDRGSYEQYF.

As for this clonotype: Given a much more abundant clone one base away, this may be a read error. CDR3 loop: CSAESRRAFF. The CDR3 nucleotides are TGCAGCGCTGAGTCCCGACGAGCTTTCTTT. The chain recombines TRBV29-1 with TRBJ1-1; no clear D gene. The CDR3 has 10 residues. Germline V gene data show CDR1 as SQVTM and CDR2 as ANQGSEA. With 7 bases removed from V and 10 bases from J, the gap between germline ends came to 13 bases.

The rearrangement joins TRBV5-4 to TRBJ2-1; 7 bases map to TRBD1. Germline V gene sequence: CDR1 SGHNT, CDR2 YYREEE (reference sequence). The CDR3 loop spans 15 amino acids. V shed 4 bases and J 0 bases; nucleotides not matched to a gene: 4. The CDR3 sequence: CASSEAGGSYNEQFF. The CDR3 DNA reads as TGTGCCAGCAGCGAAGCAGGGGGCTCCTACAATGAGCAGTTCTTC.

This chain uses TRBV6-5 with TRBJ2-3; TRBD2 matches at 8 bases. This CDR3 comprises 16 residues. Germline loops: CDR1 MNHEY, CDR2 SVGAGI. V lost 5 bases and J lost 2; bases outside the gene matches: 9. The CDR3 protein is CASSTYTSGLTDTQYF. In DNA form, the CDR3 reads TGTGCCAGCAGTACCTATACTAGCGGACTCACAGATACGCAGTATTTT.

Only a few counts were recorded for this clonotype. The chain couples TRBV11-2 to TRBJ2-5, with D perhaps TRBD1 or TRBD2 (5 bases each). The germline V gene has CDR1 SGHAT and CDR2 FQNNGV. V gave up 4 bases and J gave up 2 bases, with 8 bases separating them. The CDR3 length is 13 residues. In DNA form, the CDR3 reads TGTGCCAGCAGCTGGGGGAGTCAAGAGACCCAGTACTTC. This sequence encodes CASSWGSQETQYF.

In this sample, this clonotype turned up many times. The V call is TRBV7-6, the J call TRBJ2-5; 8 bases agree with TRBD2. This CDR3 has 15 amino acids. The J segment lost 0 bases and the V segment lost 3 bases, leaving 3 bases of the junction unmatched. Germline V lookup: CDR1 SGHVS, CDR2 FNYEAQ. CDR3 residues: CASSLTSANQETQYF. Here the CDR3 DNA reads TGTGCCAGCAGCTTGACTAGCGCGAACCAAGAGACCCAGTACTTC.

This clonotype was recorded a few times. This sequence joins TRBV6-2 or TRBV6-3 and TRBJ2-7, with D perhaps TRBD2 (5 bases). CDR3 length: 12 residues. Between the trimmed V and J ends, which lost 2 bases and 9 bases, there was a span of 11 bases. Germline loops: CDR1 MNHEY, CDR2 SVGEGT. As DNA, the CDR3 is TGTGCCAGCAGTTACGGGCAAAGCGGGCAGTACTTC. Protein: CASSYGQSGQYF.

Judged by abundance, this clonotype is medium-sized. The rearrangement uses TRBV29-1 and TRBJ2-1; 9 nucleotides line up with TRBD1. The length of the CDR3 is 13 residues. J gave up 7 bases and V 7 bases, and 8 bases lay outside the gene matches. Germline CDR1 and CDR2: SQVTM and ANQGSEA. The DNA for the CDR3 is TGCAGCGGGGGACAGGGAAATGGAAATGAGCAGTTCTTC. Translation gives CSGGQGNGNEQFF.

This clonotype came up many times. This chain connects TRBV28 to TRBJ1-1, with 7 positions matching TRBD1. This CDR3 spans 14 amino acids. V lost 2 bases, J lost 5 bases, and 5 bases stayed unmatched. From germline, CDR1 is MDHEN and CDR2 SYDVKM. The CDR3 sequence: CASSLKGAGTEAFF. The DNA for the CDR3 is TGTGCCAGCAGTTTAAAGGGGGCTGGGACTGAAGCTTTCTTT.

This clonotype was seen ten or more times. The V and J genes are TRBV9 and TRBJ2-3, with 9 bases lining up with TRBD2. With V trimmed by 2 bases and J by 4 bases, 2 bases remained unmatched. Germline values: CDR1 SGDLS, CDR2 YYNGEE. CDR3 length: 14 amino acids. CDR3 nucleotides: TGTGCCAGCAGCGTGGGGACTAGCTCAGATACGCAGTATTTT. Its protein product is CASSVGTSSDTQYF.

In nucleotides, the CDR3 is TGTGCCACGGTCCGGGACACGAACACTGAAGCTTTCTTT. This codes for CATVRDTNTEAFF. The chain carries TRBV24-1 and TRBJ1-1, with a weak D call TRBD1 (6 bases). V was cut by 10 bases and J by 1 base, with 12 bases left in between. Germline-derived CDR1 and CDR2 are KGHDR and SFDVKD. The CDR3 spans 13 residues.

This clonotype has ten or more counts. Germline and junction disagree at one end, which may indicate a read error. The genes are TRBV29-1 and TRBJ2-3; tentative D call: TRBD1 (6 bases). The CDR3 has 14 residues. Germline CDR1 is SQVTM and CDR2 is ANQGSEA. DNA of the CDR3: TGCAGCGTGGAAGGGACACCTCGCACAGATACGCAGTATTTT. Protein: CSVEGTPRTDTQYF.

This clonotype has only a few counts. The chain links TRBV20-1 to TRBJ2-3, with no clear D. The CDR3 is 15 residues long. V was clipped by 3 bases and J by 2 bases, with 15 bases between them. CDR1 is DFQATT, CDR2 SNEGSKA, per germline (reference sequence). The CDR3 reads CSASGGFRYTDTQYF. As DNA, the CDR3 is TGCAGTGCTAGTGGCGGCTTCCGATACACAGATACGCAGTATTTT.

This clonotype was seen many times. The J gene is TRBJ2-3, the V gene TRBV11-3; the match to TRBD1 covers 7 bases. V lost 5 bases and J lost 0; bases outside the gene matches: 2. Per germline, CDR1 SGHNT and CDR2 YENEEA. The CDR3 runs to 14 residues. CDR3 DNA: TGTGCCAGCAGCGACAGGGATAGCACAGATACGCAGTATTTT. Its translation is CASSDRDSTDTQYF.

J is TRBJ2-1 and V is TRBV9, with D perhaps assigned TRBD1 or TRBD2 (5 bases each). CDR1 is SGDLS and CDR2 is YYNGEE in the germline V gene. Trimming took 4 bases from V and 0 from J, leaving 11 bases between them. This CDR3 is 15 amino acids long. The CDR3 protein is CASSPRDLSYNEQFF. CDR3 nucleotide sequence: TGTGCCAGCAGCCCCCGGGACCTCTCCTACAATGAGCAGTTCTTC.